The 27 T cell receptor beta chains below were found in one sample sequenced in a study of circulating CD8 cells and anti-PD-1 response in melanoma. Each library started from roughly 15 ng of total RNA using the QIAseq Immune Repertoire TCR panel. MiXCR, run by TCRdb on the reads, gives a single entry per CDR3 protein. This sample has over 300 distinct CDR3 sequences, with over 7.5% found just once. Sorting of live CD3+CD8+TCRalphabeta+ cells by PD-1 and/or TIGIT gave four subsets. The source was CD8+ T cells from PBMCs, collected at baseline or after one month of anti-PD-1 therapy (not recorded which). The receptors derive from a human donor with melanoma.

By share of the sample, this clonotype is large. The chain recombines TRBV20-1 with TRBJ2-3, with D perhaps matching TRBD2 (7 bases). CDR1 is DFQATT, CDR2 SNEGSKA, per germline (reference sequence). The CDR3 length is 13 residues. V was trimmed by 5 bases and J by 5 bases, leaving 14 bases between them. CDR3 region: CSAFTGGRDTQYF. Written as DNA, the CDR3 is TGCAGTGCTTTCACCGGGGGGCGAGATACGCAGTATTTT.

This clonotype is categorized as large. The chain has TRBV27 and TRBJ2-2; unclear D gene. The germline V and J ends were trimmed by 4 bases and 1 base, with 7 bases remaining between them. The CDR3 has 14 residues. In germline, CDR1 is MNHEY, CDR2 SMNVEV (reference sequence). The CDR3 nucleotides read TGTGCCAGCAGTTCACACTTGAACACCGGGGAGCTGTTTTTT. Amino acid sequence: CASSSHLNTGELFF.

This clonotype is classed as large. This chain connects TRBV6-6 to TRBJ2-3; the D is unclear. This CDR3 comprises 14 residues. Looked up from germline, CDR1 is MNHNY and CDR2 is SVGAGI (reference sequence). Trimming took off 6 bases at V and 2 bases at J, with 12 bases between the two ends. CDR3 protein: CASRADTTTDTQYF. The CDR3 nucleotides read TGTGCCAGCAGAGCAGATACTACCACAGATACGCAGTATTTT.

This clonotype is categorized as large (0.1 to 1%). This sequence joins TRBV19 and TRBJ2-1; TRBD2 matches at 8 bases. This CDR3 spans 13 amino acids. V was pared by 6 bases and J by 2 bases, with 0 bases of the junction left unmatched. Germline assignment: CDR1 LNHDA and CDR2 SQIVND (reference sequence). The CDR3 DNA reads TGTGCCAGTAGCGGGGGGGCCTACAATGAGCAGTTCTTC. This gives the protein CASSGGAYNEQFF.

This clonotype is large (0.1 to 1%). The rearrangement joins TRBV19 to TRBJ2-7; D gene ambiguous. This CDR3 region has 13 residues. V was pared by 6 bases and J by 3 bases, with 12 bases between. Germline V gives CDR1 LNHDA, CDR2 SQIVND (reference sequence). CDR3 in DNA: TGTGCCAGTAGCCAGAGTTACAGCTACGAGCAGTACTTC. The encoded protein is CASSQSYSYEQYF. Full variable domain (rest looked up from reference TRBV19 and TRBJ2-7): DGGITQSPKYLFRKEGQNVTLSCEQNLNHDAMYWYRQDPGQGLRLIYYSQIVNDFQKGDIAEGYSVSREKKESFPLTVTSAQKNPTAFYLCASSQSYSYEQYFGPGTRLTVT.

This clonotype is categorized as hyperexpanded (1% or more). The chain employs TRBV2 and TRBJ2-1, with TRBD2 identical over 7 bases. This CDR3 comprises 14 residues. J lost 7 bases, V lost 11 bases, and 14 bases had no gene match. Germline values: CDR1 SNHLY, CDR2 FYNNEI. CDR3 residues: CAGSPARGMNEQFF. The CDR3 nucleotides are TGTGCCGGAAGCCCTGCGCGGGGGATGAATGAGCAGTTCTTC.

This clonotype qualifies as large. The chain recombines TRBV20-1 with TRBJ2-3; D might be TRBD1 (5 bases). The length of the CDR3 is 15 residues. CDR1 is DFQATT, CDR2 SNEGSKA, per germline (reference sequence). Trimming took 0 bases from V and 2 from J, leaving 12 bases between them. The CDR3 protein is CSARDLAGITDTQYF. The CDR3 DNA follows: TGCAGTGCTAGAGATTTGGCAGGGATCACAGATACGCAGTATTTT.

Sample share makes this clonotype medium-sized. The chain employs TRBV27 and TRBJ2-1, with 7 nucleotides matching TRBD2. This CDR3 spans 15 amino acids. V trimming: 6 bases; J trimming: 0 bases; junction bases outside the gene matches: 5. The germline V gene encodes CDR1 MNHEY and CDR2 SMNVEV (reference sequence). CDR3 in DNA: TGTGCCAGCAGCGTATGGGGGGGCTCCTACAATGAGCAGTTCTTC. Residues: CASSVWGGSYNEQFF.

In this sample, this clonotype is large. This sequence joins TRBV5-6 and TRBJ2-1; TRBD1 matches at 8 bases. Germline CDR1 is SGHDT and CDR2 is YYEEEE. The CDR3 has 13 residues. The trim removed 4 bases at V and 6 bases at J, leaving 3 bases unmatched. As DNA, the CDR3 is TGTGCCAGCAGCCCTCAGGGGGCCAATGAGCAGTTCTTC. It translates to CASSPQGANEQFF.

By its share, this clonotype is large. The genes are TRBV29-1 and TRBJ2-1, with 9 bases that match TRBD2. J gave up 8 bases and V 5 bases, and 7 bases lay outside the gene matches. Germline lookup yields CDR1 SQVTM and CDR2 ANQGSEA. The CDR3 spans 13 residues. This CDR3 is CSVLAGGQYEQFF. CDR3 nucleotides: TGCAGCGTTCTCGCGGGGGGGCAGTATGAGCAGTTCTTC.

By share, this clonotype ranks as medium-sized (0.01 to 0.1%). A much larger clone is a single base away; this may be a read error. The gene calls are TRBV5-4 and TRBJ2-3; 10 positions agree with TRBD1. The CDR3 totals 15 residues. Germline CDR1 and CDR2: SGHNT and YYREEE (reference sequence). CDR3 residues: CASSGGTGAIDTQCF. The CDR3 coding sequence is TGTGCCAGCAGCGGGGGGACAGGGGCTATAGATACGCAGTGTTTT. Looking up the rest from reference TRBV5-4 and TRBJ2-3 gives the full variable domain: ETGVTQSPTHLIKTRGQQVTLRCSSQSGHNTVSWYQQALGQGPQFIFQYYREEENGRGNFPPRFSGLQFPNYSSELNVNALELDDSALYLCASSGGTGAIDTQCFGPGTRLTVL.

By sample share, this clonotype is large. CDR3 sequence (DNA): TGCGCCAGCAGCGGGGGCCCGAGCAATCAGCCCCAGCATTTT. Translating gives CASSGGPSNQPQHF. The chain recombines TRBV10-2 with TRBJ1-5; D may be TRBD1 (6 bases). Looked up from germline, CDR1 is WSHSY and CDR2 is SAAADI. The V and J ends lost 6 bases and 1 base respectively, with 10 bases between them. This CDR3 is 14 amino acids long.

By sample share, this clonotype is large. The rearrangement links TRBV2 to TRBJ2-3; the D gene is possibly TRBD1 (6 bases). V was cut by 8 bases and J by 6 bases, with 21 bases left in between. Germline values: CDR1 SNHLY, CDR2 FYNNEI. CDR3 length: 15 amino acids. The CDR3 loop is CASAVDGTGKDTQYF. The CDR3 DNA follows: TGTGCCAGCGCAGTAGACGGAACAGGGAAGGATACGCAGTATTTT.

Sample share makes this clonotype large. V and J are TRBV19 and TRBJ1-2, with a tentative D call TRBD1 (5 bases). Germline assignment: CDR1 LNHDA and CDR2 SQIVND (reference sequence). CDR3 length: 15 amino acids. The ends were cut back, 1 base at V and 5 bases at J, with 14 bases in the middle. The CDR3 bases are TGTGCCAGTAGTATAGGGGGCGCATTTCCATATGGCTACACCTTC. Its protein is CASSIGGAFPYGYTF.

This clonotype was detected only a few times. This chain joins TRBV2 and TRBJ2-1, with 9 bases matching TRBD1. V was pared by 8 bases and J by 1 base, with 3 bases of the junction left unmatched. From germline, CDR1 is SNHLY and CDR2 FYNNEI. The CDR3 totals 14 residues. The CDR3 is CASATGGSYNEQFF. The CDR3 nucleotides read TGTGCCAGCGCGACAGGGGGATCCTACAATGAGCAGTTCTTC.

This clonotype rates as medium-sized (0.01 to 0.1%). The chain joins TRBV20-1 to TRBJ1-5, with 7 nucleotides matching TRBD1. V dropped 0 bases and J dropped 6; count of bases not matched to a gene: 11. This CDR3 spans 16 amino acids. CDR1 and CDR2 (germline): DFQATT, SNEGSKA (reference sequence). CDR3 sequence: CSAREDARGISQPQHF. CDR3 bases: TGCAGTGCTAGAGAAGACGCCAGGGGGATAAGTCAGCCCCAGCATTTT.

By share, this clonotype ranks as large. The CDR3 reads CASSLTVGENTEAFF. The CDR3 DNA reads as TGTGCCAGCAGCTTAACGGTAGGGGAGAACACTGAAGCTTTCTTT. The chain has TRBV7-3 and TRBJ1-1; the D gene is possibly TRBD1 (5 bases). The ends were cut back, 0 bases at V and 1 base at J, with 9 bases in the middle. The CDR3 has 15 amino acids. Germline loops: CDR1 SGHTA, CDR2 FQGTGA.

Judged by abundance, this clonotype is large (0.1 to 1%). CDR3 protein: CASSSTGGRSYNEQFF. The CDR3 DNA is TGTGCCAGCAGCTCTACCGGGGGGCGCTCCTACAATGAGCAGTTCTTC. The chain has TRBV7-9 and TRBJ2-1, with D perhaps TRBD2 (7 bases). V gave up 4 bases and J gave up 0 bases, with 13 bases separating them. Germline lookup yields CDR1 SEHNR and CDR2 FQNEAQ (reference sequence). The CDR3 extends over 16 amino acids.

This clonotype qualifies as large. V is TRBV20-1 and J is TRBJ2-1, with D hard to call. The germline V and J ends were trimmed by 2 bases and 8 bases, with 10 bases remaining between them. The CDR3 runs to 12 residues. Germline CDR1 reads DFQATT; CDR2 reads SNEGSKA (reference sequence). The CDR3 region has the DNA TGCAGTGCTAGAAGTCTAGGACATGAGCAGTTCTTC. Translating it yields CSARSLGHEQFF.

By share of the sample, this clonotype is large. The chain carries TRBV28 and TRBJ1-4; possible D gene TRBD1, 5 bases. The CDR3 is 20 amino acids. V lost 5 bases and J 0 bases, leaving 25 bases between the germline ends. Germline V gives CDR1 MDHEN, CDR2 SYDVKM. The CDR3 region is CASSTGLEQQHPTTNEKLFF. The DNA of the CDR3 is TGTGCCAGCAGTACAGGACTGGAGCAACAACATCCTACAACTAATGAAAAACTGTTTTTT.

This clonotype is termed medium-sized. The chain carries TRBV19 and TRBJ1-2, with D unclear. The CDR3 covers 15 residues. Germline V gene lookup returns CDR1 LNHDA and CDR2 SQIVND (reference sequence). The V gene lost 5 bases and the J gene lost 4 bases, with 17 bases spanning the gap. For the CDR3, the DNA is TGTGCCAGTAGTTACATCGCAGGACTCATCTATGGCTACACCTTC. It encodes CASSYIAGLIYGYTF.

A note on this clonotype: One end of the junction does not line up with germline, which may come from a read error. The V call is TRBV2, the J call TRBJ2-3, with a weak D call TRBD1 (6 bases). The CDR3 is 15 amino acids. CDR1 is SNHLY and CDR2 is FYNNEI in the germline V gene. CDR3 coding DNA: TGCGCCAGCGCAGCAGACGGAACAGGGAAGGATACGCAGTATTTT. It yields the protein CASAADGTGKDTQYF.

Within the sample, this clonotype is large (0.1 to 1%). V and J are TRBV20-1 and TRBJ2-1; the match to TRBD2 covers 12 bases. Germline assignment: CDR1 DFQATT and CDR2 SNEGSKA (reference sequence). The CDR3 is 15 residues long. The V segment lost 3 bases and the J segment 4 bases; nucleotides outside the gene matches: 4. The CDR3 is CSASQTSGGYNEQFF. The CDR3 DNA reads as TGCAGTGCTAGTCAAACTAGCGGGGGGTACAATGAGCAGTTCTTC.

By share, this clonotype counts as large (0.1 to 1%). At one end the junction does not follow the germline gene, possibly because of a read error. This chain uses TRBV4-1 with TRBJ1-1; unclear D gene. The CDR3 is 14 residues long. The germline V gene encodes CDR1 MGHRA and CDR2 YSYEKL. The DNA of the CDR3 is TGCGCCAGCAGCCAAGATTACTACGGCGGGAAGGAGTCCTTT. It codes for CASSQDYYGGKESF.

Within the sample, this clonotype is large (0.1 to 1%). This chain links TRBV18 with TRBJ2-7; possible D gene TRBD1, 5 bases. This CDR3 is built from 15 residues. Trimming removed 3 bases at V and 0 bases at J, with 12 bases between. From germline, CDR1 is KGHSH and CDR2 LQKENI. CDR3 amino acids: CASSPTTVHSYEQYF. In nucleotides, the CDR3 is TGTGCCAGCTCACCTACGACAGTCCACTCCTACGAGCAGTACTTC.

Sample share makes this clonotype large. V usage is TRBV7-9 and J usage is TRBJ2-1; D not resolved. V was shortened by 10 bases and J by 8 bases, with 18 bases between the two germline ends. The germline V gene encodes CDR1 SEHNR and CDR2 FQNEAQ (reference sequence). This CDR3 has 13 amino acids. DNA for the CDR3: TGTGCCATGGGCGAGGTGGGAAAGGATGAGCAGTTCTTC. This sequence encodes CAMGEVGKDEQFF.

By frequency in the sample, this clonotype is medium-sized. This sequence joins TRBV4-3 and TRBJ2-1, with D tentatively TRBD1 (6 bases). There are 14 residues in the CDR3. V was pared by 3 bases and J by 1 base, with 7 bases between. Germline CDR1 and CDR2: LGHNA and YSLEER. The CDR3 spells CASSQGTSYNEQFF. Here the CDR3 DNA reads TGCGCCAGCAGCCAGGGGACATCCTACAATGAGCAGTTCTTC.